Below, 3 T cell receptor beta chains from the same sample are listed, as sequenced in a study of CD8 T cells in Susac syndrome. After extraction with the RNeasy kit, about 0.5 to 1 ug of the RNA was reverse transcribed using random hexamers. TCRdb reprocessed the immunoSEQ multiplex PCR reads with MiXCR, giving one entry per CDR3 protein. The sample contains roughly 200,000 distinct CDR3 sequences, 95% of which appear only once. Specimen: CD4+ T cells from PBMCs. Receptor source: a human donor with multiple sclerosis.

This clonotype was found once. J is TRBJ1-6 and V is TRBV30, with D perhaps matching TRBD1 (5 bases). V lost 4 bases and J lost 7, with 17 bases in between. This CDR3 comprises 15 residues. CDR1 and CDR2 from the germline V gene are GTSNPN and SVGIG (reference sequence). Here the CDR3 DNA reads TGTGCCTGGACGGTTGCGGCGGGACCCAATTCACCCCTCCACTTT. This encodes CAWTVAAGPNSPLHF.

The V call is TRBV28, the J call TRBJ1-2; D possibly corresponds to TRBD1 (6 bases). Trimming pared 10 bases from V and 4 bases from J, leaving 22 bases between. Germline V gives CDR1 MDHEN, CDR2 SYDVKM. The CDR3 consists of 15 residues. The CDR3 DNA is TGTGCCACCCGAATTGGGGGCCTAAGTGGCTATGGCTACACCTTC. The encoded protein is CATRIGGLSGYGYTF.

This rearrangement joins TRBV7-9 to TRBJ2-7, with a possible D match to TRBD1 (6 bases). The CDR3 has 14 residues. In germline, CDR1 is SEHNR, CDR2 FQNEAQ (reference sequence). Deletions cut 2 bases from V and 6 bases from J, with 14 bases between. As DNA, the CDR3 is TGTGCCAGCAGCTTAACAGGGACCTCGGGCGAGCAGTACTTC. This codes for CASSLTGTSGEQYF.